The rows below give T cell receptor beta chains drawn from one sample of a study of blood T cell repertoires in COVID-19. This table comes from immunoSEQ multiplex PCR, and its TCRdb copy is limited to in-frame clones, with some not included. The sample lists 100,000 or so clones; 80% were seen once. Sequencing was done on a sample of peripheral blood. The receptors originated from a human donor in a cohort sampled during active COVID-19. The CDR3 runs from the conserved cysteine through the conserved F or W. A D gene is named only where the DNA matches it firmly. Part of the rows lack a size; the others show once, few, many or a class for expanded clones.

j_call v_call clone_size d_call cdr3_aa cdr3_nt
TRBJ1-1 TRBV24-1 NA NA CATRGAGVMGTEAFF TGTGCCACCAGGGGGGCCGGGGTTATGGGCACTGAAGCTTTCTTT
TRBJ2-7 TRBV9 NA NA CASSVGTSSPPYEQYF TGTGCCAGCAGCGTAGGGACAAGTTCCCCACCCTACGAGCAGTACTTC
TRBJ2-7 TRBV5-5 NA NA CASSLRFQGEQYF TGTGCCAGCAGCTTGCGCTTCCAGGGCGAGCAGTACTTC
TRBJ1-5 TRBV2 few TRBD1 CASSGTGGQPQHF TGTGCCAGCAGTGGGACAGGGGGGCAGCCCCAGCATTTT
TRBJ2-6 TRBV27 NA TRBD1 CASSFARDRLPGANVLTF TGTGCCAGCAGTTTCGCCCGGGACAGGCTGCCTGGGGCCAACGTCCTGACTTTC
TRBJ1-1 TRBV3-1/TRBV3-2 NA TRBD1 CASSRYRGTEAFF TGTGCCAGCAGCCGATACAGGGGTACTGAAGCTTTCTTT
TRBJ1-5 TRBV7-2 NA NA CASSLMLAGAGQPQHF TGTGCCAGCAGCTTAATGTTGGCAGGGGCGGGTCAGCCCCAGCATTTT
TRBJ1-1 TRBV7-9 NA NA CASSPGGLGTEAFF TGTGCCAGCAGCCCGGGGGGGTTAGGGACTGAAGCTTTCTTT
TRBJ2-7 TRBV3-1/TRBV3-2 NA NA CASSLNRVQYF TGTGCCAGCAGCCTCAACAGGGTCCAGTACTTC
TRBJ2-7 TRBV6-5 NA TRBD1 CASSRTGGSYEQYF TGTGCCAGCAGTCGAACAGGGGGCTCCTACGAGCAGTACTTC
TRBJ2-1 TRBV30 NA NA CAWSGQREQFF TGTGCCTGGAGTGGACAGAGAGAGCAGTTCTTC
TRBJ2-7 TRBV5-4 NA NA CASSLDRGGVHEQYF TGTGCCAGCAGCTTGGACCGGGGAGGTGTCCACGAGCAGTACTTC
TRBJ2-1 TRBV6-5 NA NA CASSPEFGELFF TGTGCCAGCAGTCCCGAGTTCGGGGAACTGTTCTTC